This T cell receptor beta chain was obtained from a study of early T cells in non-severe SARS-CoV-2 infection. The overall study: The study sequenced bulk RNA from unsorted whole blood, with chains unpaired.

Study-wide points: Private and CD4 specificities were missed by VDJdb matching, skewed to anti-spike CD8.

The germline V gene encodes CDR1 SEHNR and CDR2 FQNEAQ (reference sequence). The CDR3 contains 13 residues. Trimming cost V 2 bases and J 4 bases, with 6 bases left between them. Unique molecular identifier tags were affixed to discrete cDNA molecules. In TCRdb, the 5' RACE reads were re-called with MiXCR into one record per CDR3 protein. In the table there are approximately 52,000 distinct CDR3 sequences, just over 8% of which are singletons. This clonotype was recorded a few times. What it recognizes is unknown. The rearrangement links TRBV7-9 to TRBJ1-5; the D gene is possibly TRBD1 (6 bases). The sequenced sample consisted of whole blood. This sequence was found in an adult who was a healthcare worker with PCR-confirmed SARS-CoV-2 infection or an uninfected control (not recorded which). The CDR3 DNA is TGTGCCAGCAGCTTACAGGGGAATCAGCCCCAGCATTTT. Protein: CASSLQGNQPQHF. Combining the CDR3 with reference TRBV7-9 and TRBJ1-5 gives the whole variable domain DTGVSQNPRHKITKRGQNVTFRCDPISEHNRLYWYRQTLGQGPEFLTYFQNEAQLEKSRLLSDRFSAERPKGSFSTLEIQRTEQGDSAMYLCASSLQGNQPQHFGDGTRLSIL.